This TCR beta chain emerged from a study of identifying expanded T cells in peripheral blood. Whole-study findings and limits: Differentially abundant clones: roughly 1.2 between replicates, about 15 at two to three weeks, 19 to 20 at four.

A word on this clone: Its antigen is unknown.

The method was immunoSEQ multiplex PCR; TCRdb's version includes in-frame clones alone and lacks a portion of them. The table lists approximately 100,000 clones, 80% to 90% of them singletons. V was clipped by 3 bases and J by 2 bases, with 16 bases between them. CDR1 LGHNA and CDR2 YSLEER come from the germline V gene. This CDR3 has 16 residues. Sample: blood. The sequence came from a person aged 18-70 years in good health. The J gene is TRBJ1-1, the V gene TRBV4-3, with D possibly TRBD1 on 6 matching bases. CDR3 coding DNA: TGCGCCAGCAGCCAGAAGGACAGAACTTTTAACACTGAAGCTTTCTTT. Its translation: CASSQKDRTFNTEAFF.